This TCR beta chain was captured by sequencing in a study of blood T cell repertoires in COVID-19. Study context: There were acute and convalescent COVID-19 samples, and they came from the United States, Italy and Spain. PBMCs, B-cell-depleted T cells, or T cells were the source of the cDNA or gDNA that made up the material.

One Seattle source followed patients from active infection through their disease course. In the original processing: Amplified reference gene primers provided the basis for estimating nucleated cell counts. This table comes from immunoSEQ multiplex PCR, and its TCRdb copy is limited to in-frame clones, with some not included. D and trimming were read from the DNA, whereas the V and J calls and clone size are those reported in that table. The profile shows hundreds of thousands of clones, 89% of them singletons. The CDR3 consists of 14 residues. Trimming took 1 base from V and 8 from J, leaving 11 bases between them. Germline V lookup: CDR1 SGHAT, CDR2 FQNNGV.

Sequencing was performed on peripheral blood. This TCR was sampled from a man between 18 and 29 years old with COVID-19, enrolled during active disease. This chain connects TRBV11-2 to TRBJ1-4, with D unclear. The CDR3 region has the DNA TGTGCCAGCAGCTTAGCCTTAACGGGGGAAAAACTGTTTTTT. It specifies CASSLALTGEKLFF.